Shown below are 3 T cell receptor beta chains from a single sample sequenced in a study of blood T cell repertoires in COVID-19. Produced via immunoSEQ multiplex PCR; TCRdb's table is partial and in-frame only. The sample has around 260,000 clones; approximately 90% are singletons. Sequencing was carried out using peripheral blood. The receptors come from a woman in her thirties with COVID-19, enrolled during active disease.

This rearrangement joins TRBV7-2 to TRBJ2-5; 8 bases are a match to TRBD2. The CDR3 totals 15 residues. CDR1 and CDR2 (germline): SGHTA, FQGNSA. With 3 bases clipped from V and 7 bases from J, the junction kept 10 bases outside the gene matches. CDR3 in DNA: TGTGCCAGCAGCTTTAAGGGGACTAGTGTGGCGACCCAGTACTTC. The encoded protein is CASSFKGTSVATQYF. Based on the CDR3 plus reference TRBV7-2 and TRBJ2-5, the full variable domain is GAGVSQSPSNKVTEKGKDVELRCDPISGHTALYWYRQSLGQGLEFLIYFQGNSAPDKSGLPSDRFSAERTGGSVSTLTIQRTQQEDSAVYLCASSFKGTSVATQYFGPGTRLLVL.

CDR3 amino acids: CASSLSGDIFEKLFF. DNA of the CDR3: TGTGCCAGCAGTTTATCAGGGGACATATTCGAAAAACTGTTTTTT. The rearrangement links TRBV27 to TRBJ1-4; D may be TRBD1 (6 bases). In germline, CDR1 is MNHEY, CDR2 SMNVEV (reference sequence). The CDR3 sequence is 15 residues long. V dropped 0 bases and J dropped 8 bases, with 13 bases sitting between them. Filled out from reference TRBV27 and TRBJ1-4, the complete variable domain reads EAQVTQNPRYLITVTGKKLTVTCSQNMNHEYMSWYRQDPGLGLRQIYYSMNVEVTDKGDVPEGYKVSRKEKRNFPLILESPSPNQTSLYFCASSLSGDIFEKLFFGSGTQLSVL.

The chain uses TRBV6-2 or TRBV6-3 and TRBJ2-6; 7 nucleotides line up with TRBD1. The CDR3 has 16 residues. Per germline, CDR1 MNHEY and CDR2 SVGEGT. The trim removed 4 bases at V and 1 base at J, leaving 4 bases unmatched. The CDR3 DNA reads TGTGCCAGCAGTTCTGACAGGGTGTCTGGGGCCAACGTCCTGACTTTC. Translation: CASSSDRVSGANVLTF.